A selection of T cell receptor beta chains follows, all from one sample in a study of cytomegalovirus exposure and HLA in healthy donors. Produced via immunoSEQ multiplex PCR; TCRdb's table is partial and in-frame only. This table has 90,000 to 130,000 clones, roughly 80% appearing once. What was sequenced was PBMCs. Receptors were obtained from a man aged 25 to 40 in good health and CMV-seropositive. CDR3s include the opening cysteine and the closing phenylalanine or tryptophan. A D gene is named only where the DNA matches it firmly. Clone size, where shown, is once, few, many, or a class for clones that have expanded.

D	V	size	J	CDR3	DNA
-	TRBV10-3	once	TRBJ1-2	CAISDPTSQGRVGYTF	TGTGCCATCAGTGACCCTACATCCCAGGGCCGTGTGGGCTACACCTTC
TRBD1	TRBV27	-	TRBJ2-7	CASSPGQGWFEQYF	TGTGCCAGCAGTCCGGGACAGGGCTGGTTTGAGCAGTACTTC
TRBD2	TRBV6-5	-	TRBJ2-3	CASSSIAGADTQYF	TGTGCCAGCAGTTCGATAGCGGGAGCAGATACGCAGTATTTT
-	TRBV11-3	-	TRBJ2-3	CASSLDPLATSTDTQYF	TGTGCCAGCAGCTTAGACCCCCTAGCGACTAGCACAGATACGCAGTATTTT
TRBD1	TRBV18	-	TRBJ1-2	CASSPRAITGGFGYTF	TGTGCCAGCTCACCACGCGCTATAACAGGGGGATTTGGCTACACCTTC
TRBD2	TRBV10-3	-	TRBJ2-3	CAISAGGLGDTQYF	TGTGCCATCAGTGCCGGGGGGTTGGGAGATACGCAGTATTTT
-	TRBV6-5	-	TRBJ2-7	CASSYLPGGSYEQYF	TGTGCCAGCAGTTACTTACCGGGGGGCAGCTACGAGCAGTACTTC
TRBD2	TRBV5-1	-	TRBJ2-3	CASSPGLVTTDTQYF	TGCGCCAGCAGTCCGGGACTAGTGACCACAGATACGCAGTATTTT
TRBD1	TRBV7-9	-	TRBJ1-3	CSSSPQGVRGNTIYF	TGTTCCAGCAGCCCCCAGGGGGTCCGTGGAAACACCATATATTTT
-	TRBV6-5	-	TRBJ1-2	CASQTGVNYGYTF	TGTGCCAGCCAGACAGGAGTTAACTATGGCTACACCTTC
-	TRBV2	few	TRBJ1-1	CASSFREGTEAFF	TGTGCCAGCAGTTTCAGGGAGGGTACTGAAGCTTTCTTT
-	TRBV23-1	once	TRBJ1-1	CASSHGGEKNTEAFF	TGCGCCAGCAGTCATGGAGGGGAGAAGAACACTGAAGCTTTCTTT
TRBD1	TRBV9	-	TRBJ1-2	CASSVGTGGTYGYTF	TGTGCCAGCAGCGTTGGGACAGGGGGCACCTATGGCTACACCTTC
TRBD1	TRBV18	-	TRBJ2-7	CASSPTGYGSYEQYF	TGTGCCAGCTCACCGACAGGGTATGGGTCCTACGAGCAGTACTTC
TRBD1	TRBV2	-	TRBJ1-3	CASQGGGNTIYF	TGTGCCAGCCAGGGGGGAGGAAACACCATATATTTT
-	TRBV7-9	-	TRBJ2-5	CASSFGGQETQYF	TGTGCCAGCAGCTTTGGGGGGCAAGAGACCCAGTACTTC
TRBD1	TRBV11-2	-	TRBJ1-2	CASSSPRQGNYGYTF	TGTGCCAGCAGCTCTCCACGACAGGGGAACTATGGCTACACCTTC
-	TRBV6-6	-	TRBJ1-2	CASSYPDYGYTF	TGTGCCAGCAGTTACCCTGACTATGGCTACACCTTC
-	TRBV2	-	TRBJ2-5	CASLRPWTAGQETQYF	TGTGCCAGCCTTAGGCCCTGGACAGCGGGACAAGAGACCCAGTACTTC
TRBD2	TRBV5-4	-	TRBJ2-5	CAVQREGPETQYF	TGTGCCGTACAGAGGGAGGGCCCAGAGACCCAGTACTTC
TRBD1	TRBV11-2	-	TRBJ1-5	CASSLKGAGNQPQHF	TGTGCCAGCAGCTTGAAGGGGGCCGGCAATCAGCCCCAGCATTTT
TRBD1	TRBV5-4	-	TRBJ2-1	CASRSRQGALNEQFF	TGTGCCAGCAGGTCCAGACAGGGGGCCCTCAATGAGCAGTTCTTC
-	TRBV6-1	-	TRBJ1-1	CASSGTRNTEAFF	TGTGCCAGCAGCGGGACAAGGAACACTGAAGCTTTCTTT
-	TRBV2	-	TRBJ1-6	CASSRNSPLHF	TGTGCCAGCAGCAGGAATTCACCCCTCCACTTT
-	TRBV7-9	-	TRBJ1-2	CASSFGETNYGYTF	TGTGCCAGCAGCTTTGGAGAAACTAACTATGGCTACACCTTC
TRBD2	TRBV27	-	TRBJ2-7	CASSSSGGYSYEQYF	TGTGCCAGCAGTTCAAGCGGGGGCTACTCCTACGAGCAGTACTTC
-	TRBV25-1	once	TRBJ1-1	CASSELEAQRAEAFF	TGTGCCAGCAGTGAATTGGAGGCTCAAAGAGCGGAGGCTTTCTTT
TRBD1	TRBV7-2	-	TRBJ1-2	CASSVRQGSRDGYTF	TGTGCCAGCAGCGTAAGACAGGGATCACGCGATGGCTACACCTTC
TRBD1	TRBV5-5	-	TRBJ1-6	CASSFSGTDNSPLHF	TGTGCCAGCAGCTTCTCCGGGACAGATAATTCACCCCTCCACTTT
TRBD2	TRBV11-2	-	TRBJ2-3	CASSLDGGEWDTQYF	TGTGCCAGCAGCTTAGATGGGGGGGAGTGGGATACGCAGTATTTT
TRBD1	TRBV4-2	-	TRBJ2-7	CASSQEAAGQGGYEQYF	TGTGCCAGCAGCCAAGAGGCAGCGGGACAGGGAGGCTACGAGCAGTACTTC
TRBD2	TRBV11-2	-	TRBJ2-7	CASSLDLSGGLTYEQYF	TGTGCCAGCAGCTTAGATCTGTCGGGGGGGTTGACCTACGAGCAGTACTTC
-	TRBV13	-	TRBJ2-3	CASSLTGGGGRDTQYF	TGTGCCAGCAGCTTAACCGGGGGTGGCGGTCGGGATACGCAGTATTTT
-	TRBV10-3	-	TRBJ2-5	CAISEPGDTMIWRYF	TGTGCCATCAGTGAGCCAGGGGACACAATGATCTGGAGGTACTTC
-	TRBV11-3	-	TRBJ2-3	CASSLGGNTDTQYF	TGTGCCAGCAGCTTGGGAGGTAACACAGATACGCAGTATTTT
-	TRBV29-1	-	TRBJ1-5	CSVGGQGIGQPQHF	TGCAGCGTTGGGGGGCAGGGGATCGGCCAGCCCCAGCATTTT
-	TRBV6-1	-	TRBJ1-5	CASTDGGRGQPQHF	TGTGCCAGCACGGACGGGGGGCGAGGTCAGCCCCAGCATTTT
TRBD2	TRBV9	-	TRBJ2-7	CASSGAGGRDEQYF	TGTGCCAGCAGCGGAGCGGGGGGGCGGGACGAGCAGTACTTC
-	TRBV4-2	-	TRBJ1-4	CASSPTTPGGLFF	TGTGCCAGCAGCCCTACAACCCCCGGCGGACTGTTTTTT
-	TRBV29-1	-	TRBJ1-3	CSVETSTAGTIYF	TGCAGCGTTGAAACTTCCACCGCCGGCACCATATATTTT
-	TRBV11-2	-	TRBJ2-1	CASSLDPGSSYNEQFF	TGTGCCAGCAGCTTAGACCCTGGGAGCTCCTACAATGAGCAGTTCTTC
-	TRBV5-6	-	TRBJ1-2	CASSLEGRGLYGYTF	TGTGCCAGCAGCTTGGAGGGAAGGGGGTTATATGGCTACACCTTC
-	TRBV30	few	TRBJ1-2	CAWSVSGAIYGYTF	TGTGCCTGGAGTGTTTCCGGAGCGATCTATGGCTACACCTTC
-	TRBV7-2	-	TRBJ2-5	CASSQEIQETQYF	TGTGCCAGCAGCCAAGAGATTCAAGAGACCCAGTACTTC
TRBD1	TRBV4-2	once	TRBJ1-2	CASSQALDRRNYGYTF	TGTGCCAGCAGCCAGGCCCTGGACAGGAGGAACTATGGCTACACCTTC
TRBD1	TRBV2	-	TRBJ2-3	CASTEETGPDTQYF	TGTGCCAGCACCGAGGAGACAGGGCCAGATACGCAGTATTTT
TRBD1	TRBV6-5	-	TRBJ1-6	CASSSGTANSPLHF	TGTGCCAGCAGTTCCGGGACAGCGAATTCACCCCTCCACTTT
-	TRBV5-1	few	TRBJ1-1	CASRVGTNTEAFF	TGCGCCAGCAGGGTAGGGACAAACACTGAAGCTTTCTTT
-	TRBV5-6	-	TRBJ2-1	CASSSSGDEQFF	TGTGCCAGCAGCTCTTCGGGAGATGAGCAGTTCTTC
TRBD2	TRBV2	-	TRBJ2-7	CASSPSGGAREQYF	TGTGCCAGCAGTCCTAGCGGGGGGGCGCGGGAGCAGTACTTC
-	TRBV28	-	TRBJ1-5	CASSSIPRAFSNQPQHF	TGTGCCAGCAGTTCTATCCCCAGGGCTTTTAGCAATCAGCCCCAGCATTTT
TRBD2	TRBV30	-	TRBJ2-2	CAWSPPGLAGDLLGELFF	TGTGCCTGGAGTCCCCCGGGACTAGCGGGAGACCTTCTCGGGGAGCTGTTTTTT
-	TRBV2	-	TRBJ2-7	CASSEQGGEQYF	TGTGCCAGCAGTGAACAGGGAGGCGAGCAGTACTTC
TRBD2	TRBV11-2	-	TRBJ2-7	CASSYTSGGLYEQYF	TGTGCCAGCAGCTATACTAGCGGGGGCCTCTACGAGCAGTACTTC